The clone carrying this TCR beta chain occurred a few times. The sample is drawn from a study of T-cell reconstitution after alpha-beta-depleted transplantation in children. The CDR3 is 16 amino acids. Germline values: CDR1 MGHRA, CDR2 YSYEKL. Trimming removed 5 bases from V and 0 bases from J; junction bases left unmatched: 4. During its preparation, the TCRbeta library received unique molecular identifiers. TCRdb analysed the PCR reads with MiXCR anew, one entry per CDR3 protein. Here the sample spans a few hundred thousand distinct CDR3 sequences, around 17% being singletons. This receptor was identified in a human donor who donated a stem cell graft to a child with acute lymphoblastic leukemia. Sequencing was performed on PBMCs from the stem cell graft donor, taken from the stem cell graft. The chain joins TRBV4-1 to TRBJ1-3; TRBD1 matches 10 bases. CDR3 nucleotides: TGCGCCAGCAGCTCCGGGACAGGGGACTCTGGAAACACCATATATTTT. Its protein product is CASSSGTGDSGNTIYF.